This entry is about one TCR beta chain. The CDR3 sequence is 16 residues long. The V end lost 0 bases, the J end lost 7 bases, and 13 bases lay between the germline ends. Authors' processing steps: Amplification with reference gene primers provided the estimates of nucleated cell counts. The assay was immunoSEQ multiplex PCR, and TCRdb's table has in-frame clones only and misses some. That table is the source of V, J and clone size, and D and trimming were worked out from the DNA. The data contain 60,000 to 75,000 clones, 84% of them singletons. The data were obtained in a study of blood T cell repertoires in COVID-19. The overall study: PBMCs, B-cell-depleted T cells, or T cells were the source of the cDNA or gDNA that made up the material.

V is TRBV23-1 and J is TRBJ1-6, with a possible D match to TRBD1 (5 bases). TRBV23-1 is an ORF, with its function uncertain. The sequence was collected from a human donor in a cohort sampled during active COVID-19. Material: peripheral blood. The CDR3 DNA follows: TGCGCCAGCAGTCAATCTGAGTCAGGGAAAAATTCACCCCTCCACTTT. Protein product: CASSQSESGKNSPLHF.